This TCR beta chain derives from a study of T-cell reconstitution after alpha-beta-depleted transplantation in children. Unique molecular identifiers were incorporated during preparation of the TCRbeta library. TCRdb analysed the PCR reads with MiXCR anew, one entry per CDR3 protein. The sample records about 830,000 distinct CDR3 sequences, 16% being singletons. Regarding the study as a whole: Several hundred expanded graft clones reportedly supplied alpha-beta T cells about two months after transplant. There were some patients whose high TCRbeta diversity at day 60 came from surviving recipient T cells and thymic progenitors. Newly produced T cells mostly accounted for T-cell counts and diversity one year post-transplant.

Germline V gene sequence: CDR1 SGHRS, CDR2 YFSETQ. V was pared by 4 bases and J by 2 bases, with 8 bases of the junction left unmatched. CDR3 length: 15 residues. This clonotype showed up just a few times. Its antigen is as yet unknown. The V call is TRBV5-1, the J call TRBJ2-7, with 8 bases fitting TRBD1. The source was PBMCs, mostly from graft donor cells, collected 360 days after TCRalphabeta/CD19-depleted stem cell transplant. The TCR comes from a male patient younger than 18 who had a stem cell transplant for acute lymphoblastic leukemia, so the T cells may come from the graft donor. This CDR3 reads CASSRLDRATYEQYF. Here the CDR3 DNA reads TGCGCCAGCAGCAGGTTGGACAGGGCAACCTACGAGCAGTACTTC.